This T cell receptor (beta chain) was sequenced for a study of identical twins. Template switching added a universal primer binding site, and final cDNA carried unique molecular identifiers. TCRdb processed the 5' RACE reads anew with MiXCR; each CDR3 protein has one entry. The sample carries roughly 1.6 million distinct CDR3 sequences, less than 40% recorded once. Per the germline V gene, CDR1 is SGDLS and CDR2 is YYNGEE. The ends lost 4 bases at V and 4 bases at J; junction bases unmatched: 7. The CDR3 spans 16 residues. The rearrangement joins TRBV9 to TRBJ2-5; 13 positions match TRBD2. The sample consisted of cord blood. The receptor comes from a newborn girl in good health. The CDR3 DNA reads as TGTGCCAGCAGCTTGAGGACTAGCGGGGGACCAGAGACCCAGTACTTC. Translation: CASSLRTSGGPETQYF.